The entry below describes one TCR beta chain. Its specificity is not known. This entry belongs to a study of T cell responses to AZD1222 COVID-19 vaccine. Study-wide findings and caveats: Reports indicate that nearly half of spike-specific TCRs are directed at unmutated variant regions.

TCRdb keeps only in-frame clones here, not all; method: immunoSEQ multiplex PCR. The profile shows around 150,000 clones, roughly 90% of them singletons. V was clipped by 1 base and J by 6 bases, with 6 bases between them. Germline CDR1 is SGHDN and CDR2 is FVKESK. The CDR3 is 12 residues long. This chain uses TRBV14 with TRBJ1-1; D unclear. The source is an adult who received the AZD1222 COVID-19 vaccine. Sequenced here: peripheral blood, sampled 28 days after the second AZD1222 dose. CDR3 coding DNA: TGTGCCAGCAGCCAAGGATCAGCTGAAGCTTTCTTT. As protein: CASSQGSAEAFF.